Listed below are T cell receptor beta chains from one sample, sequenced in a study of human T cells and chemical hapten exposure. MiXCR was run by TCRdb on the RACE reads, yielding one entry per CDR3 protein. This table holds roughly 380,000 distinct CDR3 sequences, about 4.4% found once. Sequences were derived from whole blood, sampled in connection with sensitization to the hapten diphenylcyclopropenone (DPC). The source is a woman aged 45 to 65 with alopecia areata. Some clones in this sample may be carry-over from other donors' samples. The CDR3 runs from the conserved cysteine through the conserved F or W. D genes are given only for firm matches. Some rows have no size entry. The others give once, few or many, or a class for an expanded clone.

j_call: TRBJ1-6
clone_size: many
v_call: TRBV9
d_call: .
cdr3_aa: CASSSTGRSNSPLHF
cdr3_nt: TGTGCCAGCAGCTCAACCGGACGGTCGAATTCACCCCTCCACTTT

j_call: TRBJ2-7
clone_size: many
v_call: TRBV12-3/TRBV12-4
d_call: .
cdr3_aa: CASSPGRRGWEQYF
cdr3_nt: TGTGCCAGCAGTCCGGGGCGGCGGGGTTGGGAGCAGTACTTC

j_call: TRBJ1-2
clone_size: many
v_call: TRBV29-1
d_call: .
cdr3_aa: CSVEDQGGYTF
cdr3_nt: TGCAGCGTTGAAGATCAAGGTGGCTACACCTTC

j_call: TRBJ1-1
clone_size: many
v_call: TRBV15
d_call: .
cdr3_aa: CATSGSRLTNTEAFF
cdr3_nt: TGTGCCACCAGCGGCTCTAGACTGACGAACACTGAAGCTTTCTTT

j_call: TRBJ1-1
clone_size: few
v_call: TRBV5-1
d_call: .
cdr3_aa: CASSLGWDRGTDTEAFF
cdr3_nt: TGCGCCAGCAGCTTAGGATGGGACCGGGGGACGGACACTGAAGCTTTCTTT

j_call: TRBJ1-5
clone_size: many
v_call: TRBV18
d_call: TRBD1
cdr3_aa: CASSPDRVYQPQHF
cdr3_nt: TGTGCCAGCTCCCCGGACAGGGTATATCAGCCCCAGCATTTT

j_call: TRBJ1-2
clone_size: many
v_call: TRBV5-6
d_call: TRBD1
cdr3_aa: CASSSDRTGPYGYTF
cdr3_nt: TGTGCCAGCAGCTCAGATCGGACAGGACCCTATGGCTACACCTTC

j_call: TRBJ1-5
clone_size: .
v_call: TRBV7-2
d_call: TRBD1
cdr3_aa: CASSSLRDRGILPQHF
cdr3_nt: TGTGCCAGCAGCTCACTCCGGGACAGAGGAATATTGCCCCAGCATTTT

j_call: TRBJ2-7
clone_size: few
v_call: TRBV5-1
d_call: .
cdr3_aa: CASSLRGPTYEQYF
cdr3_nt: TGCGCCAGCAGCTTGCGGGGGCCGACCTACGAGCAGTACTTC

j_call: TRBJ2-7
clone_size: few
v_call: TRBV7-4
d_call: .
cdr3_aa: CASRTYHYEQYF
cdr3_nt: TGTGCCAGCCGGACATACCACTACGAGCAGTACTTC

j_call: TRBJ2-6
clone_size: many
v_call: TRBV29-1
d_call: .
cdr3_aa: CSVPWGSGANVLTF
cdr3_nt: TGCAGCGTTCCGTGGGGCTCTGGGGCCAACGTCCTGACTTTC

j_call: TRBJ1-2
clone_size: many
v_call: TRBV20-1
d_call: .
cdr3_aa: CSARDNRASISNYGYTF
cdr3_nt: TGCAGTGCTAGGGATAACCGGGCCTCGATCTCTAACTATGGCTACACCTTC